This TCR beta chain derives from a study of blood T cells in healthy people across ages. CDR1 and CDR2 from the germline V gene are LGHNA and YNFKEQ. CDR3 length: 13 residues. The second PCR ran about 6 to 11 cycles with a sample-barcoded 5' primer and J-beta primers. Every cDNA molecule bore a tag from a template-switch adaptor containing 12 random nucleotides. Each sample provided no less than 2.5 million CDR3-containing paired-end reads. TCRdb fed the 5' RACE reads into MiXCR, producing one record per CDR3 protein. The table records some 1,000,000 distinct CDR3 sequences, about 23% of them present only once. In the case of this clonotype: One junction end does not reproduce the germline sequence, and a read error may be involved.

This same sample was also part of a study on T cells of mothers and their children.

The source of this sequence is a girl aged 2 to 9 in good health. This rearrangement joins TRBV4-2 to TRBJ2-1; 8 bases are shared with TRBD1. The sequenced material came from blood. The CDR3 region has the DNA TGTGCCTGCAGCAAGAACAGGGGGAATGAGCAGTTCTTC. Residues: CACSKNRGNEQFF.